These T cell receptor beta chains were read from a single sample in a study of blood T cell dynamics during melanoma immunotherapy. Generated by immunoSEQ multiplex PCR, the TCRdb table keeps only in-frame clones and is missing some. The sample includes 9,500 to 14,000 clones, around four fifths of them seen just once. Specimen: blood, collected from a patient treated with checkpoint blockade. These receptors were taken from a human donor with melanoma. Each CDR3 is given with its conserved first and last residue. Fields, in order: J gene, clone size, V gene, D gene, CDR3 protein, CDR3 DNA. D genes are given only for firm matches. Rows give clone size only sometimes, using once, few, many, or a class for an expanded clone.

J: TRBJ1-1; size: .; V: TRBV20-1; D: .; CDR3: CSARENTEAFF; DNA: TGCAGTGCTAGAGAAAACACTGAAGCTTTCTTT
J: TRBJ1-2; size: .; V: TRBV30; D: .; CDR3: CAWSPDSEGRGYTF; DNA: TGTGCCTGGAGTCCGGACAGTGAGGGGAGAGGCTACACCTTC
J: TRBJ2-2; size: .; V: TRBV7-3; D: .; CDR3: CASSLGERNGELFF; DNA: TGTGCCAGCAGCTTAGGGGAACGAAACGGGGAGCTGTTTTTT
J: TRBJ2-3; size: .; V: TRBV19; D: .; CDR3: CASSTSTGSGTDTQYF; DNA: TGTGCCAGTAGTACCTCTACCGGGAGCGGGACAGATACGCAGTATTTT
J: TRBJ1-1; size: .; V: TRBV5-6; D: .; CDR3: CASSSTGTTEAFF; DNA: TGTGCCAGCAGCTCTACAGGGACCACTGAAGCTTTCTTT
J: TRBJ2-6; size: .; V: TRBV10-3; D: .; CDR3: CAISDFETVSSGANVLTF; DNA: TGTGCCATCAGTGATTTTGAGACCGTAAGCTCTGGGGCCAACGTCCTGACTTTC
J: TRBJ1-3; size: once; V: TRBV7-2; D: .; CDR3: CASSSRHSGNTIYF; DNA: TGTGCCAGCAGTTCTAGACATAGTGGAAACACCATATATTTT
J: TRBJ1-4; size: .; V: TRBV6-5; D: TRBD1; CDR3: CASSYREGAEKLFF; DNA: TGTGCCAGCAGTTACCGCGAGGGGGCTGAAAAACTGTTTTTT
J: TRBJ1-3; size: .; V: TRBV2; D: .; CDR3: CASSDRGNTIYF; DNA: TGTGCCAGCAGTGACAGGGGAAACACCATATATTTT
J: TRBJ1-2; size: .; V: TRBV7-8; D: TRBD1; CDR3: CASSSRQGADYGYTF; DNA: TGTGCCAGCAGCTCAAGACAGGGGGCTGACTATGGCTACACCTTC
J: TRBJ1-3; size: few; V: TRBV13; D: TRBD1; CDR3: CASSFTGASGNTIYF; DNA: TGTGCCAGCAGCTTCACAGGGGCCTCTGGAAACACCATATATTTT
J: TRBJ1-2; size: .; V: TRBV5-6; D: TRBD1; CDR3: CASSRRDRTPPGYTF; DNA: TGTGCCAGCAGCCGCCGGGACAGGACCCCTCCAGGCTACACCTTC
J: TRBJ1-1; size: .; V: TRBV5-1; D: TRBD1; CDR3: CASSMGQGSLEAFF; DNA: TGCGCCAGCAGCATGGGACAGGGGAGCCTTGAAGCTTTCTTT
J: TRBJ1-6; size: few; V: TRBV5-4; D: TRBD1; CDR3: CASSLHGQGAWSPLHF; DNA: TGTGCCAGCAGCTTACATGGACAGGGGGCTTGGTCACCCCTCCACTTT
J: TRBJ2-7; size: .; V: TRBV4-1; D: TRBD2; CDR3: CASSQELAGGPHEQYF; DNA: TGCGCCAGCAGCCAAGAATTAGCGGGAGGGCCGCACGAGCAGTACTTC
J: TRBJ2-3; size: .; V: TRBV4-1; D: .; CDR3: CASSQTQASGTDTQYF; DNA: TGCGCCAGCAGCCAGACCCAAGCTAGTGGCACAGATACGCAGTATTTT
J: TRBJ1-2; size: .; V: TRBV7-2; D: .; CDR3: CASSLGTANGYGYTF; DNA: TGTGCCAGCAGCTTAGGGACAGCTAACGGCTATGGCTACACCTTC
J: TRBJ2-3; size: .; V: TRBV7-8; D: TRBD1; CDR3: CASSLIQGVQDTQYF; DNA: TGTGCCAGCAGCTTGATCCAGGGGGTCCAAGATACGCAGTATTTT
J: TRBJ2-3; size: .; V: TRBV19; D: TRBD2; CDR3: CASAGLAGFTDTQYF; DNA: TGTGCCAGTGCGGGACTAGCGGGCTTCACAGATACGCAGTATTTT
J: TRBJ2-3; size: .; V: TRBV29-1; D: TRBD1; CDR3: CSVDPTGVLGDTQYF; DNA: TGCAGCGTTGACCCGACAGGGGTATTAGGGGATACGCAGTATTTT
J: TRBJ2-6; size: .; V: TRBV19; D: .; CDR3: CASSIGRAGANVLTF; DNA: TGTGCCAGTAGTATAGGCAGGGCTGGGGCCAACGTCCTGACTTTC
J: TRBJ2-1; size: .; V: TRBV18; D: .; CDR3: CASSPTTENNEQFF; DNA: TGTGCCAGCTCACCAACCACAGAAAACAATGAGCAGTTCTTC
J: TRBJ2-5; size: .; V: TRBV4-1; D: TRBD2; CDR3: CASSQTGTSGNRQETQYF; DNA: TGCGCCAGCAGCCAAACCGGGACTAGCGGGAATCGGCAAGAGACCCAGTACTTC
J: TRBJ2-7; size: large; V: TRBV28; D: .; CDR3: CASSLVEAAYEQYF; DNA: TGTGCCAGCAGCCTTGTAGAAGCTGCCTACGAGCAGTACTTC
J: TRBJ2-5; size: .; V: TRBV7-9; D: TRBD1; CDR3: CASSRTGGSKETQYF; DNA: TGTGCCAGCAGCCGGACAGGGGGCTCAAAAGAGACCCAGTACTTC
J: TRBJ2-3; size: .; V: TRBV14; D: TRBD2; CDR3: CASSQASGTLTDTQYF; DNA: TGTGCCAGCAGCCAAGCTAGCGGGACCCTCACAGATACGCAGTATTTT
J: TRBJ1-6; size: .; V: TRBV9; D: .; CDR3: CASSGGLAGGNSPLHF; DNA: TGTGCCAGCAGCGGAGGACTCGCGGGTGGTAATTCACCCCTCCACTTT
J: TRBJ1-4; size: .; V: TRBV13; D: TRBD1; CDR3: CASSSTGQGTEKLFF; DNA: TGTGCCAGCAGCAGTACGGGACAGGGGACTGAAAAACTGTTTTTT
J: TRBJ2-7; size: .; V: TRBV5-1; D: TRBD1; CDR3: CASSLGQGELYEQYF; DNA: TGCGCCAGCAGCTTGGGACAGGGTGAACTTTACGAGCAGTACTTC
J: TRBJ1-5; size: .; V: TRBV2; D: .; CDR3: CASREKDTGNQPQHF; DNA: TGTGCCAGCAGGGAGAAGGACACTGGCAATCAGCCCCAGCATTTT
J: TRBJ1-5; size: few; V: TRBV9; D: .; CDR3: CASSVGVSQPQHF; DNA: TGTGCCAGCAGCGTAGGAGTGAGTCAGCCCCAGCATTTT
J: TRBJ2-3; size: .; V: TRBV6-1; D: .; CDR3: CASSDTSRITDTQYF; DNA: TGTGCCAGCAGTGACACCTCGCGGATCACAGATACGCAGTATTTT
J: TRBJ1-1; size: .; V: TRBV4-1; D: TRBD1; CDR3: CASSQDSGTGGDTEAFF; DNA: TGCGCCAGCAGCCAAGATTCCGGGACAGGGGGCGACACTGAAGCTTTCTTT
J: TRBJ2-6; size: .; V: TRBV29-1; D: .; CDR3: CSVQGSGANVLTF; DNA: TGCAGCGTTCAAGGCTCTGGGGCCAACGTCCTGACTTTC
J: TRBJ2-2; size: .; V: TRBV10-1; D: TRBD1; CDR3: CASSEGGQGSTTGELFF; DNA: TGCGCCAGCAGTGAGGGGGGACAGGGGAGTACCACCGGGGAGCTGTTTTTT
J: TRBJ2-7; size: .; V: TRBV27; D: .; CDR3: CASSLSMGPPNEQYF; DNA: TGTGCCAGCAGTTTATCGATGGGACCACCCAACGAGCAGTACTTC
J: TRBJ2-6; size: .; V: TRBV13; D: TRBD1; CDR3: CASSQGQSGANVLTF; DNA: TGTGCCAGCAGCCAGGGACAGTCTGGGGCCAACGTCCTGACTTTC
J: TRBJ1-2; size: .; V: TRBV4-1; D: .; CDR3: CASSQEKSGLGYTF; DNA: TGCGCCAGCAGCCAAGAAAAGTCGGGGCTAGGCTACACCTTC
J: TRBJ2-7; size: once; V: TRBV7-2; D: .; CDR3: CASSRNSERTYEQYF; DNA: TGTGCCAGCAGTCGGAATAGCGAGAGGACCTACGAGCAGTACTTC
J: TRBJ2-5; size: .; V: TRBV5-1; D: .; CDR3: CASSSQGAQETQYF; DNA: TGCGCCAGCAGCTCACAGGGAGCCCAAGAGACCCAGTACTTC
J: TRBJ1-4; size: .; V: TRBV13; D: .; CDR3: CASSSRIREKLFF; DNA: TGTGCCAGCAGCTCGCGGATTCGAGAAAAACTGTTTTTT
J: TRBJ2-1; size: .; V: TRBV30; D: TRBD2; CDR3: CAWKLPDVWGEGYEQFF; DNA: TGTGCCTGGAAACTCCCAGATGTGTGGGGGGAGGGGTATGAGCAGTTCTTC
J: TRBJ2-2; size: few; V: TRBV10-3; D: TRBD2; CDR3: CASHGGGEGGELFF; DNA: TGTGCCTCACACGGCGGGGGGGAAGGCGGGGAGCTGTTTTTT
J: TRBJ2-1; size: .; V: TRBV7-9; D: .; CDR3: CASSLLGAHNEQFF; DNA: TGTGCCAGCAGCCTTTTGGGCGCGCACAATGAGCAGTTCTTC
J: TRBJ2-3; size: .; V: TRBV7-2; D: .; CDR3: CASSPDRETQYF; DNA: TGTGCCAGCAGCCCCGACCGCGAGACGCAGTATTTT
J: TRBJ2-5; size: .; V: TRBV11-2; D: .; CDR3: CASSYGVGETQYF; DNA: TGTGCCAGCAGCTACGGAGTGGGAGAGACCCAGTACTTC
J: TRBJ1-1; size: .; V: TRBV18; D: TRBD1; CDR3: CASSRDRGKSEAFF; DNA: TGTGCCAGCTCGCGGGACAGGGGAAAGTCTGAAGCTTTCTTT
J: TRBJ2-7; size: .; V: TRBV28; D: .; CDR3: CASSLWGPSSYEQYF; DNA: TGTGCCAGCAGTTTATGGGGACCCAGCTCCTACGAGCAGTACTTC
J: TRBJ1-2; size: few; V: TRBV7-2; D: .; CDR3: CASSSQQGNYGYTF; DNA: TGTGCCAGCAGCTCACAACAGGGCAACTATGGCTACACCTTC
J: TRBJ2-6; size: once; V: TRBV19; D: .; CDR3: CASSRDGGANVLTF; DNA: TGTGCCAGTAGTCGGGATGGTGGGGCCAACGTCCTGACTTTC